These 18 T cell receptor beta chains originate from one sample sequenced in a study of Ad26.COV2.S vaccination and SARS-CoV-2 variants. The data were produced by immunoSEQ multiplex PCR, yet TCRdb's version contains in-frame clones alone and is incomplete. The data show 430,000 or so clones, with more than 80% seen just once and 12% held by the top ten. The treatment is: around 19 received Ad26.COV2.S at low or high dose, single or two shots; roughly 5 received placebo; per-sample allocation not given. Sampling was done on day 63 after the first vaccine or placebo injection. This sample comprised peripheral blood, obtained in a trial of Ad26.COV2.S vaccine versus placebo. The origin of the receptors is a person aged 18-65 years who received the Ad26.COV2.S COVID-19 vaccine or a placebo.

This chain links TRBV11-2 with TRBJ1-6, with D unclear. The V and J ends lost 1 base and 11 bases respectively, with 6 bases between them. In germline, CDR1 is SGHAT, CDR2 FQNNGV. This CDR3 is 12 amino acids long. CDR3 nucleotides: TGTGCCAGCAGCTTAGGGGCTCCACCCCTCCACTTT. Protein: CASSLGAPPLHF.

The rearrangement links TRBV7-9 to TRBJ1-4; TRBD1 is a possible D gene (6 bases). Germline V gene lookup returns CDR1 SEHNR and CDR2 FQNEAQ (reference sequence). The CDR3 is made up of 14 amino acids. V was trimmed by 5 bases and J by 5 bases, leaving 12 bases between them. The DNA for the CDR3 is TGTGCCAGCAGCCGAGGGGGACGGAATGAAAAACTGTTTTTT. It yields the protein CASSRGGRNEKLFF.

V and J are TRBV7-2 and TRBJ2-4, with 7 positions matching TRBD2. Trimming took 2 bases from V and 8 from J; bases not matched to a gene: 6. There are 14 residues in the CDR3. Per the germline V gene, CDR1 is SGHTA and CDR2 is FQGNSA. The CDR3 bases are TGTGCCAGCAGCTTACCGGGCGGGAGTGACATTCAGTACTTC. Translated, it gives CASSLPGGSDIQYF.

This rearrangement joins TRBV5-5 to TRBJ1-1, with 7 bases identical to TRBD1. Germline loops: CDR1 SGHKS, CDR2 YYEKEE (reference sequence). V shed 3 bases and J 3 bases; nucleotides not matched to a gene: 2. The CDR3 spans 13 residues. DNA for the CDR3: TGTGCCAGCAGCTACGACAGGGACACTGAAGCTTTCTTT. Protein sequence: CASSYDRDTEAFF.

The chain has TRBV5-4 and TRBJ2-7; tentatively, D is TRBD1 (6 bases). The V gene's germline CDR1 is SGHNT and CDR2 YYREEE (reference sequence). This CDR3 spans 13 amino acids. The V end lost 4 bases, the J end lost 2 bases, and 10 bases lay between the germline ends. The DNA for the CDR3 is TGTGCCAGCAGCGTCGGGACAACCTACGAGCAGTACTTC. This sequence encodes CASSVGTTYEQYF.

This clone has just one count. The rearrangement joins TRBV7-6 to TRBJ1-2; weak D call: TRBD1 (5 bases). The CDR3 has 15 residues. V gave up 1 base and J gave up 6 bases, with 15 bases separating them. Germline V gene sequence: CDR1 SGHVS, CDR2 FNYEAQ. CDR3 sequence (DNA): TGTGCCAGCAGCTTAGTCGCCAGGGAAAGGAATGGCTACACCTTC. Protein product: CASSLVARERNGYTF.

The chain recombines TRBV28 with TRBJ2-2, with 9 bases lining up with TRBD1. After removal of 0 bases from V and 1 base from J, the junction contained 3 bases not matched to a gene. The V gene's germline CDR1 is MDHEN and CDR2 SYDVKM. The CDR3 runs to 17 residues. The CDR3: CASSLWGTGMNTGELFF. The DNA for the CDR3 is TGTGCCAGCAGTTTATGGGGGACAGGGATGAACACCGGGGAGCTGTTTTTT.

The chain couples TRBV19 to TRBJ1-5; 7 nucleotides match TRBD1. Germline trimming cut 4 bases from V and 11 bases from J; bases unmatched to any gene: 17. The germline V gene encodes CDR1 LNHDA and CDR2 SQIVND (reference sequence). The CDR3 is 16 residues long. Written as DNA, the CDR3 is TGTGCCAGTAGTACCCAAGGACAGGCCGCCGTCGTGACCCAGCATTTT. Its translation: CASSTQGQAAVVTQHF.

The chain joins TRBV3-1 (or the pseudogene TRBV3-2) to TRBJ1-5; tentative D call: TRBD1 (6 bases). Germline V gene data show CDR1 as LGHDT and CDR2 as YNNKEL (reference sequence). The CDR3 sequence is 16 residues long. Trimming took off 3 bases at V and 1 base at J, with 13 bases between the two ends. Written as DNA, the CDR3 is TGTGCCAGCAGCCACCTATACAGGGTGAGCAATCAGCCCCAGCATTTT. Encoded protein: CASSHLYRVSNQPQHF.

CDR3 sequence reads: CASSRQGFTEAFF. The DNA for the CDR3 is TGTGCCAGCAGTAGGCAGGGATTCACTGAAGCTTTCTTT. This sequence joins TRBV27 and TRBJ1-1; D perhaps matches TRBD1 (5 bases). Germline V lookup: CDR1 MNHEY, CDR2 SMNVEV (reference sequence). Trimming left V 5 bases short and J 4 bases short, with 11 bases between. The CDR3 loop spans 13 amino acids.

V gene TRBV14 combines with J gene TRBJ2-1, with a tentative D call TRBD1 (6 bases). Germline values: CDR1 SGHDN, CDR2 FVKESK. The ends were cut back, 2 bases at V and 7 bases at J, with 12 bases in the middle. The CDR3 runs 14 residues. The CDR3 reads CASSQFLGANEQFF. In DNA form, the CDR3 reads TGTGCCAGCAGCCAATTCTTGGGGGCAAATGAGCAGTTCTTC.

The chain links TRBV6-2 or TRBV6-3 to TRBJ2-7; TRBD1 agrees at 8 bases. The trim removed 2 bases at V and 6 bases at J, leaving 0 bases unmatched. This CDR3 has 12 residues. Germline CDR1 MNHEY, CDR2 SVGEGT. The CDR3 sequence: CASSYDRGEQYF. The CDR3 DNA is TGTGCCAGCAGTTACGACAGGGGCGAGCAGTACTTC.

The rearrangement links TRBV5-4 to TRBJ2-5; D may be TRBD2 (5 bases). The V gene lost 0 bases and the J gene lost 5 bases, with 8 bases spanning the gap. Germline CDR1 SGHNT, CDR2 YYREEE (reference sequence). The CDR3 is 13 amino acids. The CDR3 coding sequence is TGTGCCAGCAGCTTGGTAGGGAGTGAGACCCAGTACTTC. Its protein product is CASSLVGSETQYF.

The chain combines TRBV20-1 with TRBJ2-1; tentatively, D is TRBD2 (6 bases). Per germline, CDR1 DFQATT and CDR2 SNEGSKA (reference sequence). V shed 1 base and J shed 9 bases, with 7 bases lying between them. This CDR3 region has 11 residues. The CDR3 DNA sequence: TGCAGTGCTAGAGGTAGCGGTGAGCAGTTCTTC. Amino acid sequence: CSARGSGEQFF.

The J gene is TRBJ2-2, the V gene TRBV11-1; 10 bases fit TRBD1. Germline CDR1 SGHAT, CDR2 FQDESV (reference sequence). The junction had 4 bases not matched to a gene; V was cut back by 5 bases and J by 7 bases. CDR3 length equals 14 residues. For the CDR3, the DNA is TGTGCCAGCAGCAACCGGGACAGGGGCGGGGAGCTGTTTTTT. It codes for CASSNRDRGGELFF.

V is TRBV19 and J is TRBJ1-3; no reliable D call. From germline, CDR1 is LNHDA and CDR2 SQIVND (reference sequence). V was pared by 2 bases and J by 6 bases, with 11 bases between. The CDR3 runs to 14 residues. Written as DNA, the CDR3 is TGTGCCAGTAGTATACCGGGATTATTAAACACCATATATTTT. It yields the protein CASSIPGLLNTIYF. Variable domain in full (rest from reference TRBV19 and TRBJ1-3): DGGITQSPKYLFRKEGQNVTLSCEQNLNHDAMYWYRQDPGQGLRLIYYSQIVNDFQKGDIAEGYSVSREKKESFPLTVTSAQKNPTAFYLCASSIPGLLNTIYFGEGSWLTVV.

The rearrangement links TRBV3-1 (or the pseudogene TRBV3-2) to TRBJ1-2, with a weak D call TRBD1 (5 bases). The CDR3 has 14 residues. The germline CDR1 and CDR2 sequences are LGHDT and YNNKEL (reference sequence). Trimming removed 4 bases from V and 8 bases from J, with 17 bases in between. This chain's CDR3 is CASSLLSGKKGYTF. The CDR3 DNA reads as TGTGCCAGCAGCCTTCTTTCAGGGAAAAAAGGCTACACCTTC.

This clone was seen a single time. CDR3 nucleotide sequence: TGCAGCGTTGCCGGGACAGGGGGCGATGGCTACACCTTC. Protein: CSVAGTGGDGYTF. V is TRBV29-1 and J is TRBJ1-2, with TRBD1 matching over 12 bases. The CDR3 covers 13 residues. J lost 6 bases, V lost 4 bases, and 3 bases had no gene match. Per germline, CDR1 SQVTM and CDR2 ANQGSEA.